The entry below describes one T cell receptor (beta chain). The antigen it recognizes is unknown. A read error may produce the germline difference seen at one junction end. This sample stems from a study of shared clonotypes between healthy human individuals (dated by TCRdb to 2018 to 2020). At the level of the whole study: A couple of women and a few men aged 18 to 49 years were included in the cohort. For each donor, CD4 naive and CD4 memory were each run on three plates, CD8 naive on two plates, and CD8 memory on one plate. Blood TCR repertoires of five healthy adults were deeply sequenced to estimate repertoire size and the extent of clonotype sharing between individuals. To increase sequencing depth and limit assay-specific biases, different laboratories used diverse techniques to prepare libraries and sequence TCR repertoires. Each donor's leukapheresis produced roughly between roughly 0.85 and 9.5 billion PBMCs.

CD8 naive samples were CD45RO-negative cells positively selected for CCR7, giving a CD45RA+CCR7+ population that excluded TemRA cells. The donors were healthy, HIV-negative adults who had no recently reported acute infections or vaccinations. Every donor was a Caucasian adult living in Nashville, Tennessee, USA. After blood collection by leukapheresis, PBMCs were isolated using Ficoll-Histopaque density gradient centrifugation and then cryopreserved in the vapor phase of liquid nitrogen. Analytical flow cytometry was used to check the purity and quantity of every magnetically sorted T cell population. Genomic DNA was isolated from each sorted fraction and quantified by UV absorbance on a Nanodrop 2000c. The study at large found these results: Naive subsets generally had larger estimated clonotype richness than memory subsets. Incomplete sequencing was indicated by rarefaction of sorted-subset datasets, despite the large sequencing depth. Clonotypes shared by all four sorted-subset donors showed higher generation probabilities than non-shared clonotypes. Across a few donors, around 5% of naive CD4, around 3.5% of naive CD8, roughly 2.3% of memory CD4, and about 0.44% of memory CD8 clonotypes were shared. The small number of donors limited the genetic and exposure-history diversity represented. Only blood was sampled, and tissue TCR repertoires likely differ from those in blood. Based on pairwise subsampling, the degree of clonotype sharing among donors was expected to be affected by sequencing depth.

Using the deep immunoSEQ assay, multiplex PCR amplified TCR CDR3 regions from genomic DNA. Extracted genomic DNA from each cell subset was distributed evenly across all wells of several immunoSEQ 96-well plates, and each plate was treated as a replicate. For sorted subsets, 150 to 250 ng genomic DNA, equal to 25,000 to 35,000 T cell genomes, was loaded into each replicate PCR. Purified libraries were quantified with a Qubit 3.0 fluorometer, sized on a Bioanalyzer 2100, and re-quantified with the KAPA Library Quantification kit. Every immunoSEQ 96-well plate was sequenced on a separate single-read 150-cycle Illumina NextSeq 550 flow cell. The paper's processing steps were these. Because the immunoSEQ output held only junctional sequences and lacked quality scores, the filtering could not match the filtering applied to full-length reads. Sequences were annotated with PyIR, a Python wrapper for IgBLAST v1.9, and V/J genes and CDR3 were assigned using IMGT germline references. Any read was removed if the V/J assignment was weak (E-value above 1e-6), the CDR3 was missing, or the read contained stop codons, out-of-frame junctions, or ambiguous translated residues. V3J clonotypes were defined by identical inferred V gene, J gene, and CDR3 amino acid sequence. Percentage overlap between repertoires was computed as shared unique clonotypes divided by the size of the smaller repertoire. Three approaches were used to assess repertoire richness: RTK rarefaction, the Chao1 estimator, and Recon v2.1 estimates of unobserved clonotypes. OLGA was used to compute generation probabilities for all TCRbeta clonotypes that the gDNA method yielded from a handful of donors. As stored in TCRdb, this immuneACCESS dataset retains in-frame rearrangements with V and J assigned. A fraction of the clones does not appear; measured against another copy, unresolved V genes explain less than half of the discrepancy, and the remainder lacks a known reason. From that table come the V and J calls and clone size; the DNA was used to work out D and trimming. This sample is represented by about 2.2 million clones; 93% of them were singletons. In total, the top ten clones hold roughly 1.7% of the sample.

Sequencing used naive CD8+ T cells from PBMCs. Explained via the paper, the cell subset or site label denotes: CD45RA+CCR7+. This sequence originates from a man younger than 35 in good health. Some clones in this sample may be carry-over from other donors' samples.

This receptor has the CDR3 CASSEDRGLYGYTF. The nucleotides are TGCGCCAGCAGCGAAGACAGGGGGCTCTATGGCTACACCTTC. The rearrangement combines TRBV4-1 with TRBJ1-2; 10 central bases correspond to TRBD1. Including the terminal cysteine and phenylalanine, the CDR3 comprises 14 residues. Kept here is only the CDR3 DNA, which spans 42 bases and is read in frame from base 1. CDR1 is given as MGHRA and CDR2 as YSYEKL, both from the germline V gene.